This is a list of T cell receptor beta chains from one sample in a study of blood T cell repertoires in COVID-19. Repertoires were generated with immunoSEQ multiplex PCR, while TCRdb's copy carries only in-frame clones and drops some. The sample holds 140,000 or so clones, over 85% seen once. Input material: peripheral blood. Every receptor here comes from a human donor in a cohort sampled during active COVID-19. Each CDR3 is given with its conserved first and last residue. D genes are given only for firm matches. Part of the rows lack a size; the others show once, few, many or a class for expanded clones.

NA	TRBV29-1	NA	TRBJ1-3	CSVEVFGGIPGNTIYF	TGCAGCGTTGAAGTCTTCGGGGGAATCCCTGGAAACACCATATATTTT
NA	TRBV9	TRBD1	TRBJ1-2	CASSPRQGAIYGYTF	TGTGCCAGCAGCCCGCGACAGGGGGCAATCTATGGCTACACCTTC
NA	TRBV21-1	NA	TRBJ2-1	CASSKAGQGSYNEQFF	TGTGCCAGCAGCAAAGCAGGCCAGGGGAGCTACAATGAGCAGTTCTTC
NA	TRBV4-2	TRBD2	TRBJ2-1	CASSQDYAGDYNEQFF	TGTGCCAGCAGCCAAGATTACGCGGGGGATTACAATGAGCAGTTCTTC
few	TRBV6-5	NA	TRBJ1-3	CASSYSGTPSGNTIYF	TGTGCCAGCAGTTACTCCGGGACACCCTCTGGAAACACCATATATTTT
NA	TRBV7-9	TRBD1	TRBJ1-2	CASIGQATNYGYTF	TGTGCCAGCATCGGACAGGCTACTAACTATGGCTACACCTTC
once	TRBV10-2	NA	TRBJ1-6	CASSESQGSGSPLHF	TGCGCCAGCAGTGAGTCCCAGGGGTCCGGTTCACCCCTCCACTTT
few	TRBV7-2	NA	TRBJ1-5	CASSDTGSQPQHF	TGTGCCAGCAGCGATACAGGTTCTCAGCCCCAGCATTTT
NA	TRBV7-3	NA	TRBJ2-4	CASSLAGSGNIQYF	TGTGCCAGCAGCTTGGCGGGGAGTGGAAACATTCAGTACTTC
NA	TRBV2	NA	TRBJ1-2	CASSERQGSVYGYTF	TGTGCCAGCAGTGAAAGGCAGGGGAGTGTCTATGGCTACACCTTC
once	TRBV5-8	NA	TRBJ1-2	CASSFTGTDLDYGYTF	TGTGCCAGCAGCTTTACAGGAACCGACCTAGACTATGGCTACACCTTC
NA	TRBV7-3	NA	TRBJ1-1	CASSLRTDTEAFF	TGTGCCAGCAGCTTGAGGACAGACACTGAAGCTTTCTTT
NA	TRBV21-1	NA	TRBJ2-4	CASSKEGQSLAKNIQYF	TGTGCCAGCAGCAAAGAGGGACAGTCTTTAGCCAAAAACATTCAGTACTTC
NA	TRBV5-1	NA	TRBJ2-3	CASSRQGSTSDTQYF	TGCGCCAGCAGCCGCCAGGGGTCGACATCGGATACGCAGTATTTT
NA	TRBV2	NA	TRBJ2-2	CASSVDSSGTGELFF	TGTGCCAGCAGCGTGGACTCATCGGGGACCGGGGAGCTGTTTTTT
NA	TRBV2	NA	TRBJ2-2	CASSRAGTGELFF	TGTGCCAGCAGTCGTGCGGGAACCGGGGAGCTGTTTTTT
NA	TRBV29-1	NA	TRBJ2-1	CSVNSGSYNEQFF	TGCAGCGTTAATTCCGGGAGCTACAATGAGCAGTTCTTC
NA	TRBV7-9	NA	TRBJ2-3	CASSLGPEDSADTQYF	TGTGCCAGCAGCTTAGGTCCCGAAGATTCAGCAGATACGCAGTATTTT
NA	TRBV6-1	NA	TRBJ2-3	CASSEFGLSTDTQYF	TGTGCCAGCAGTGAATTCGGACTAAGCACAGATACGCAGTATTTT
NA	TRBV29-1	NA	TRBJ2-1	CSVGPGQGGYEQFF	NA
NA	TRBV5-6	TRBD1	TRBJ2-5	CASSRQGSQETQYF	TGTGCCAGCAGTCGACAGGGGTCCCAAGAGACCCAGTACTTC
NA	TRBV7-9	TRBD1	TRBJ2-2	CASSPTGGYTGELFF	TGTGCCAGCAGCCCGACAGGGGGATACACCGGGGAGCTGTTTTTT
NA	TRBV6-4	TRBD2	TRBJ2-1	CASVQRSGGCYNEQFF	TGTGCCAGCGTTCAGCGATCGGGGGGTTGCTACAATGAGCAGTTCTTC
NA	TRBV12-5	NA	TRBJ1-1	CASGLVLTRGKETEAFF	TGTGCTAGTGGTTTGGTACTAACCCGCGGCAAGGAGACTGAAGCTTTCTTT
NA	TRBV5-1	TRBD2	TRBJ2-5	CASSNLAGGQETQYF	TGCGCCAGCAGCAACCTAGCGGGGGGGCAGGAGACCCAGTACTTC
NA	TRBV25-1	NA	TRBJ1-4	CASSDVGANNEKLFF	TGTGCCAGCAGTGACGTGGGAGCCAATAATGAAAAACTGTTTTTT
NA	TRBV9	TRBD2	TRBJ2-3	CASSPGLAGDTQYF	TGTGCCAGCAGCCCTGGACTAGCGGGAGATACGCAGTATTTT
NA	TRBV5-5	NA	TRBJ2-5	CASSLGRTAETQYF	TGTGCCAGCAGCTTGGGGAGGACAGCTGAGACCCAGTACTTC
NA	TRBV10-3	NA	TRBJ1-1	CAISDGFEARAFF	TGTGCCATCAGTGATGGCTTCGAGGCACGAGCTTTCTTT
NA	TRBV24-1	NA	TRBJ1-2	CATSDSTGLGYTF	TGTGCCACCAGTGACAGCACAGGGTTAGGCTACACCTTC
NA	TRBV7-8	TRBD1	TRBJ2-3	CASSLVTGGDTDTQYF	TGTGCCAGCAGCTTAGTGACAGGGGGTGACACAGATACGCAGTATTTT
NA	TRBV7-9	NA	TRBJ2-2	CARRGNTGELFF	TGTGCCAGGCGGGGAAACACCGGGGAGCTGTTTTTT
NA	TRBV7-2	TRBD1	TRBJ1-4	CASSTWTGLGEKLFF	TGTGCCAGCAGCACTTGGACAGGGTTGGGTGAAAAACTGTTTTTT
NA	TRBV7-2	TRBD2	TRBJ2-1	CASSGLGLAVYNEQFF	TGTGCCAGCAGCGGGCTAGGACTAGCGGTCTACAATGAGCAGTTCTTC
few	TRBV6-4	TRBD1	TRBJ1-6	CASRDRDREAMALHF	TGTGCCAGCAGGGATCGGGACAGGGAGGCAATGGCCCTCCACTTT
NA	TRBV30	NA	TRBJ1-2	CAWRHGTGEGYGYTF	TGTGCCTGGAGGCATGGGACCGGGGAGGGCTATGGCTACACCTTC
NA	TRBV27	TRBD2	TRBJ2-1	CASRPGLAGLGEQFF	TGTGCCAGCAGACCCGGACTAGCGGGCCTGGGGGAGCAGTTCTTC
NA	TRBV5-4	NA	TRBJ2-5	CASSLGPPAGQETQYF	TGTGCCAGCAGCTTGGGCCCCCCCGCAGGCCAAGAGACCCAGTACTTC
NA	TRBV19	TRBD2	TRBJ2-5	CASSTTSGGRGETQYF	TGTGCCAGTAGCACCACTAGCGGGGGCCGGGGAGAGACCCAGTACTTC
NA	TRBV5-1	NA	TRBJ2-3	CASSLGGTDTQYF	TGCGCCAGCAGCTTGGGAGGCACAGATACGCAGTATTTT
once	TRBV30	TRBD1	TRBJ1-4	CAWGQGGKLFF	TGTGCCTGGGGACAGGGTGGAAAACTGTTTTTT
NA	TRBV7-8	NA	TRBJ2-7	CASSRGALDISSYEQYF	TGTGCCAGCAGCCGTGGGGCCTTGGACATATCCTCCTACGAGCAGTACTTC
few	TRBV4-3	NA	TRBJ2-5	CASSLNTGLGQETQYF	TGCGCCAGCAGTTTAAATACAGGGTTGGGCCAAGAGACCCAGTACTTC
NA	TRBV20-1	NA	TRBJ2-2	CSASGRTGELFF	TGCAGTGCTAGTGGCAGAACCGGGGAGCTGTTTTTT
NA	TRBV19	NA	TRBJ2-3	CASSIEGAGDTQYF	TGTGCCAGTAGTATAGAGGGGGCAGGAGATACGCAGTATTTT
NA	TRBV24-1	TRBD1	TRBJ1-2	CATSEGQAQWGYTF	TGTGCCACCAGTGAAGGACAGGCCCAATGGGGCTACACCTTC
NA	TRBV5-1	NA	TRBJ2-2	CASSLEDYGSIGELFF	TGCGCCAGCAGCTTGGAGGACTACGGAAGTATCGGGGAGCTGTTTTTT
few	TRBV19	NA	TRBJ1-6	CASSIQKWPQVLWSPLHF	TGTGCCAGTAGTATACAAAAGTGGCCACAGGTCTTATGGTCACCCCTCCACTTT
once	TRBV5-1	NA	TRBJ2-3	CASSRRGQPPLFTDTQYF	TGCGCCAGCAGCCGGAGGGGACAGCCACCCCTCTTCACAGATACGCAGTATTTT
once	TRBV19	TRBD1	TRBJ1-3	CASSIRDRGFGNTIYF	TGTGCCAGTAGTATACGGGACAGGGGTTTTGGAAACACCATATATTTT